The rows below give T cell receptor beta chains drawn from one sample of a study of T cells in Graves' hyperthyroidism and ophthalmopathy. TCRdb redid the calling of the multiplex PCR reads with MiXCR, one entry per CDR3 protein. The repertoire consists of about 720,000 distinct CDR3 sequences, with under 20% occurring once and the leading ten covering approximately 15%. Material for sequencing was blood. The origin of the receptors is a woman in her fifties or sixties with Graves' hyperthyroidism that later progressed to Graves' ophthalmopathy. Each CDR3 is given with its conserved first and last residue. The D gene is left open where the match is weak. Rows may omit the clone size; those that give it use once, few, many or a size class.

size	J	D	V	CDR3	DNA
few	TRBJ2-5	TRBD1	TRBV7-9	CASSSRSWTGSQETQYF	TGTGCCAGCAGCTCAAGGTCCTGGACAGGCAGCCAAGAGACCCAGTACTTC
many	TRBJ2-2	.	TRBV12-3/TRBV12-4	CASSFARGNTGELFF	TGTGCCAGCAGTTTTGCCAGGGGAAACACCGGGGAGCTGTTTTTT
.	TRBJ2-7	.	TRBV7-8	CASSLALQEKDYEQYF	TGTGCCAGCAGCTTAGCGTTACAGGAGAAAGACTACGAGCAGTACTTC
.	TRBJ2-5	.	TRBV5-1	CASTAYMGEETQYF	TGCGCCAGCACCGCTTACATGGGGGAAGAGACCCAGTACTTC
.	TRBJ2-1	TRBD1	TRBV10-2	CASRTGTGGNNEQFF	TGCGCCAGCAGAACCGGGACAGGGGGGAACAATGAGCAGTTCTTC
few	TRBJ2-5	TRBD2	TRBV10-2	CASTASGKETQYF	TGCGCCAGCACAGCTAGCGGGAAAGAGACCCAGTACTTC
few	TRBJ1-1	TRBD1	TRBV20-1	CSARTTGGTEAFF	TGCAGTGCTAGAACGACAGGGGGCACTGAAGCTTTCTTT
.	TRBJ1-5	.	TRBV5-6	CASSAGHLSNQPQHF	TGTGCCAGCAGCGCCGGACACCTTAGCAATCAGCCCCAGCATTTT
.	TRBJ2-2	.	TRBV5-1	CASRDPSGTGELFF	TGCGCCAGCAGGGACCCAAGTGGAACCGGGGAGCTGTTTTTT
many	TRBJ2-1	.	TRBV20-1	CSASWDRDNEQFF	TGCAGTGCTAGTTGGGACCGTGACAATGAGCAGTTCTTC
few	TRBJ1-4	TRBD1	TRBV5-6	CASSQTSGTGAEKLFF	TGTGCCAGCAGCCAGACTTCCGGGACAGGGGCTGAAAAACTGTTTTTT
many	TRBJ1-1	.	TRBV3-1	CASSQGGVNTEAFF	TGTGCCAGCAGCCAAGGTGGGGTGAACACTGAAGCTTTCTTT
many	TRBJ1-5	TRBD1	TRBV2	CASSELELFAGQGAGQPQHF	TGTGCCAGCAGTGAACTTGAGTTGTTCGCGGGACAGGGGGCTGGCCAGCCCCAGCATTTT
.	TRBJ1-5	TRBD1	TRBV3-1	CASSQDRDRPQHF	TGTGCCAGCAGCCAAGATCGGGACAGGCCCCAGCATTTT
many	TRBJ1-2	.	TRBV11-2	CASSLVGRGDVGYTF	TGTGCCAGCAGCTTAGTTGGGCGGGGGGATGTTGGCTACACCTTC
.	TRBJ2-2	.	TRBV6-1	CASSTLGGGELFF	TGTGCCAGCAGCACGTTAGGGGGCGGGGAGCTGTTTTTT
few	TRBJ1-4	.	TRBV20-1	CSAKGGRVGEKLFF	TGCAGTGCTAAGGGAGGGAGAGTTGGTGAAAAACTGTTTTTT
few	TRBJ1-2	.	TRBV5-5	CASSLLRGPNYGYTF	TGTGCCAGCTCCCTTCTAAGGGGACCAAACTATGGCTACACCTTC
many	TRBJ1-1	.	TRBV5-1	CASSLVTDTEAFF	TGCGCCAGCAGCTTGGTTACCGACACTGAAGCTTTCTTT
many	TRBJ1-5	TRBD1	TRBV6-2/TRBV6-3	CASSFTPGTGFTPSNQPQHF	TGTGCCAGCAGTTTCACGCCCGGGACAGGGTTCACCCCTAGCAATCAGCCCCAGCATTTT
many	TRBJ2-7	.	TRBV6-1	CASSPPGRGLNEQYF	TGTGCCAGCAGTCCACCGGGTCGGGGGCTGAACGAGCAGTACTTC
.	TRBJ2-3	TRBD2	TRBV24-1	CATSDPTSGTSTDTQYF	TGTGCCACCAGTGATCCTACTAGCGGAACTAGCACAGATACGCAGTATTTT
.	TRBJ2-5	TRBD1	TRBV6-1	CASSQWTGEETQYF	TGTGCCAGCAGCCAATGGACAGGGGAAGAGACCCAGTACTTC
few	TRBJ1-3	.	TRBV20-1	CSARRGHSGPEGNTIYF	TGCAGTGCTAGACGAGGACATTCCGGACCTGAAGGAAACACCATATATTTT
many	TRBJ2-7	.	TRBV20-1	CSARDLGEFGAEQYF	TGCAGTGCTAGAGATCTCGGGGAATTCGGCGCCGAGCAGTACTTC
few	TRBJ2-3	.	TRBV5-6	CASSVIRGATQYF	TGTGCCAGCAGCGTAATTAGGGGGGCTACGCAGTATTTT